The 21 T cell receptor beta chains listed next were all sequenced from one sample in a study of cytomegalovirus exposure and HLA in healthy donors. Primers for the PCR totalled 60 Vbeta and 13 Jbeta. Using immunoSEQ multiplex PCR, the repertoire was profiled, and TCRdb retains in-frame clones only, with some absent. The table records around 210,000 clones, around 80% of them present only once. Sequencing input: PBMCs. The receptors were gathered from a boy younger than 18 in good health and CMV-seronegative.

The V gene is TRBV10-3, the J gene TRBJ2-7; 7 bases fit TRBD1. The trim removed 6 bases at V and 0 bases at J, leaving 8 bases unmatched. Looked up from germline, CDR1 is ENHRY and CDR2 is SYGVKD. This CDR3 contains 15 residues. CDR3 coding DNA: TGTGCCATCAGGGGCCATGGACAGGCCTCCTACGAGCAGTACTTC. Encoded protein: CAIRGHGQASYEQYF.

V gene TRBV9 combines with J gene TRBJ2-7; D possibly corresponds to TRBD1 (6 bases). This CDR3 region has 15 residues. The V gene's germline CDR1 is SGDLS and CDR2 YYNGEE. Between the trimmed V and J ends, which lost 4 bases and 4 bases, there was a span of 18 bases. DNA for the CDR3: TGTGCCAGCAGCCCCCAACAGGGTTTTAGGTACGAGCAGTACTTC. Protein product: CASSPQQGFRYEQYF.

The genes are TRBV30 and TRBJ2-7, with TRBD2 matching 7 bases. The CDR3 length is 14 residues. Germline lookup yields CDR1 GTSNPN and CDR2 SVGIG (reference sequence). The trim removed 5 bases at V and 5 bases at J, leaving 12 bases unmatched. CDR3 sequence (DNA): TGTGCCTGGGCCGACGAAGCGGGGCCTAACGAGCAGTACTTC. This sequence encodes CAWADEAGPNEQYF.

The rearrangement uses TRBV7-6 and TRBJ2-3, with TRBD2 matching over 10 bases. CDR3 length: 14 residues. V lost 5 bases to trimming and J lost 4 bases; unmatched junction nucleotides: 3. The germline CDR1 and CDR2 sequences are SGHVS and FNYEAQ. CDR3 loop: CASSLGLAADTQYF. Here the CDR3 DNA reads TGTGCCAGCAGCCTCGGACTAGCGGCAGATACGCAGTATTTT. Looking up the rest from reference TRBV7-6 and TRBJ2-3 gives the full variable domain: GAGVSQSPRYKVTKRGQDVALRCDPISGHVSLYWYRQALGQGPEFLTYFNYEAQQDKSGLPNDRFSAERPEGSISTLTIQRTEQRDSAMYRCASSLGLAADTQYFGPGTRLTVL.

The chain joins TRBV7-9 to TRBJ1-3; no clear D gene. V lost 2 bases to trimming and J lost 10 bases, with 21 bases between them. The V gene's germline CDR1 is SEHNR and CDR2 FQNEAQ (reference sequence). The CDR3 is 16 residues long. Here the CDR3 reads CASSLSSSRSRGTIYF. CDR3 bases: TGTGCCAGCAGCTTATCCTCTAGCAGGAGCCGCGGGACCATATATTTT.

In its sample, this clone was seen a few times. This chain joins TRBV7-6 and TRBJ1-2; D perhaps matches TRBD1 (5 bases). V shed 4 bases and J shed 5 bases, with 11 bases lying between them. This CDR3 has 13 residues. Germline CDR1 and CDR2: SGHVS and FNYEAQ. The CDR3 sequence: CASSSPGSYGYTF. The CDR3 DNA reads TGTGCCAGCAGCTCCCCAGGGTCATATGGCTACACCTTC.

The CDR3, as DNA: TGCGCCAGCAGCTCCGTCTTCACAGATACGCAGTATTTT. It is translated as CASSSVFTDTQYF. The chain employs TRBV5-1 and TRBJ2-3; the D is unclear. The CDR3 length is 13 residues. Per germline, CDR1 SGHRS and CDR2 YFSETQ. V shed 3 bases and J shed 2 bases, with 7 bases lying between them.

The chain uses TRBV2 and TRBJ2-7, with a tentative D call TRBD1 (6 bases). CDR3 size: 13 residues. CDR1 is SNHLY and CDR2 is FYNNEI in the germline V gene. Trimming stripped 6 bases from V and 6 bases from J, with 15 bases between. DNA of the CDR3: TGTGCCAGCAGGATAGGGCAGGGGTGCGAGCAGTACTTC. The encoded protein is CASRIGQGCEQYF.

This clone was seen a few times. This sample includes further DNA sequences coding for the same CDR3. The chain combines TRBV21-1 with TRBJ1-1. TRBV21-1 is classified as a pseudogene. This CDR3 comprises 16 residues. The CDR3, as DNA: TGTGCCAGCAGCAAAACAATGGGGGGGATGAACACTGAAGCTTTCTTT. This sequence encodes CASSKTMGGMNTEAFF.

The chain carries TRBV5-4 and TRBJ1-3; 7 bases align to TRBD1. The germline gives CDR1 SGHNT, CDR2 YYREEE (reference sequence). This CDR3 region has 15 residues. V was pared by 0 bases and J by 0 bases, with 0 bases of the junction left unmatched. The CDR3 protein is CASSLGTGSGNTIYF. Here the CDR3 DNA reads TGTGCCAGCAGCTTGGGGACAGGCTCTGGAAACACCATATATTTT.

The chain couples TRBV15 to TRBJ1-1; tentatively, D is TRBD1 (5 bases). V was cut by 1 base and J by 10 bases, with 16 bases left in between. CDR3 length: 14 amino acids. Germline values: CDR1 LNHNV, CDR2 YYDKDF (reference sequence). The CDR3 DNA follows: TGTGCCACCAGCAGAGGCGGGGGGGAGTTTGGAGCTTTCTTT. Encoded protein: CATSRGGGEFGAFF.

The chain carries TRBV4-1 and TRBJ1-5; 8 bases align to TRBD1. Trimming cost V 3 bases and J 1 base; bases outside gene matches: 5. CDR1 is MGHRA and CDR2 is YSYEKL in the germline V gene. This CDR3 contains 16 residues. In DNA, the CDR3 is TGCGCCAGCAGCCAGGGCAGGGGGCAAAGCAATCAGCCCCAGCATTTT. Its translation is CASSQGRGQSNQPQHF.

For the CDR3, the DNA is TGTGCCACCGGTAGGGGTGGTGAGCAGTTCTTC. As protein: CATGRGGEQFF. The genes are TRBV2 and TRBJ2-1; tentative D call: TRBD1 (5 bases). The CDR3 sequence is 11 residues long. V lost 10 bases and J lost 9, with 13 bases in between. CDR1 SNHLY and CDR2 FYNNEI come from the germline V gene. Filled out from reference TRBV2 and TRBJ2-1, the complete variable domain reads EPEVTQTPSHQVTQMGQEVILRCVPISNHLYFYWYRQILGQKVEFLVSFYNNEISEKSEIFDDQFSVERPDGSNFTLKIRSTKLEDSAMYFCATGRGGEQFFGPGTRLTVL.

The chain's CDR3 is CASSALGTGRSYTF. In DNA form, the CDR3 reads TGTGCCAGCAGTGCCCTCGGGACAGGGCGTAGCTACACCTTC. The J gene is TRBJ1-2, the V gene TRBV2; 9 positions match TRBD1. With V trimmed by 4 bases and J by 9 bases, 9 bases remained unmatched. The germline gives CDR1 SNHLY, CDR2 FYNNEI. The CDR3 runs to 14 residues.

This chain links TRBV6-6 with TRBJ1-6; 8 bases align to TRBD1. This CDR3 contains 15 residues. Trimming at V came to 6 bases and at J to 7 bases, leaving 8 bases not matched to a gene. Germline lookup yields CDR1 MNHNY and CDR2 SVGAGI (reference sequence). The CDR3, as DNA: TGTGCCAGCAGCCCAAGACAGGGGAGGAATTCACCCCTCCACTTT. This gives the protein CASSPRQGRNSPLHF.

V is TRBV18 and J is TRBJ2-5; 8 positions match TRBD2. CDR1 and CDR2 from the germline V gene are KGHSH and LQKENI. V dropped 3 bases and J dropped 2; count of bases not matched to a gene: 5. CDR3 size: 15 residues. The CDR3 here is CASSPIAGIQETQYF. The CDR3 DNA sequence: TGTGCCAGCTCACCTATAGCGGGGATACAAGAGACCCAGTACTTC.

The sample holds a few counts of this clone. CDR3: CASSLSRDSWDEQFF. CDR3 nucleotides: TGTGCCAGTTCCTTATCCCGGGACTCCTGGGATGAGCAGTTCTTC. The chain couples TRBV19 to TRBJ2-1; tentative D call: TRBD2 (6 bases). The germline V gene has CDR1 LNHDA and CDR2 SQIVND (reference sequence). The CDR3 sequence is 15 residues long. V lost 8 bases and J lost 8, with 22 bases in between. Drawing the rest from reference TRBV19 and TRBJ2-1, the complete variable domain is DGGITQSPKYLFRKEGQNVTLSCEQNLNHDAMYWYRQDPGQGLRLIYYSQIVNDFQKGDIAEGYSVSREKKESFPLTVTSAQKNPTAFYLCASSLSRDSWDEQFFGPGTRLTVL.

The chain combines TRBV6-5 with TRBJ2-7; 8 bases are shared with TRBD1. This CDR3 comprises 14 residues. Germline V lookup: CDR1 MNHEY, CDR2 SVGAGI. V lost 5 bases, J lost 9 bases, and 12 bases stayed unmatched. CDR3 sequence reads: CASSPEPTGDWQYF. For the CDR3, the DNA is TGTGCCAGCAGTCCCGAACCGACAGGGGACTGGCAGTACTTC.

This clone showed up just once. CDR3: CASSSPRQGPTYGYTF. The CDR3 region has the DNA TGTGCCAGCAGCTCACCCCGACAGGGGCCCACCTATGGCTACACCTTC. The chain is built from TRBV11-2 and TRBJ1-2, with 8 positions matching TRBD1. V lost 4 bases and J lost 4; bases outside the gene matches: 11. Germline CDR1 reads SGHAT; CDR2 reads FQNNGV. The CDR3 is 16 amino acids.

In its sample, this clone was seen a few times. V gene TRBV5-6 combines with J gene TRBJ1-2, with D uncertain. The CDR3 loop spans 12 amino acids. Germline V gives CDR1 SGHDT, CDR2 YYEEEE. V dropped 0 bases and J dropped 5 bases, with 5 bases sitting between them. The CDR3 bases are TGTGCCAGCAGCTTGGTCCCATATGGCTACACCTTC. This gives the protein CASSLVPYGYTF. Complete variable domain (other parts from reference TRBV5-6 and TRBJ1-2): DAGVTQSPTHLIKTRGQQVTLRCSPKSGHDTVSWYQQALGQGPQFIFQYYEEEERQRGNFPDRFSGHQFPNYSSELNVNALLLGDSALYLCASSLVPYGYTFGSGTRLTVV.

The chain is built from TRBV19 and TRBJ1-4, with 9 bases fitting TRBD1. The germline gives CDR1 LNHDA, CDR2 SQIVND (reference sequence). The CDR3 is made up of 14 amino acids. The V gene end was trimmed by 8 bases and the J gene end by 7 bases; junction bases not matched to a gene: 8. The CDR3 nucleotides are TGTGCCAGTGCAAGGAGGACAGGGGCTGAAAAACTGTTTTTT. It encodes CASARRTGAEKLFF.